The rows below give T cell receptor beta chains drawn from one sample of a study of T cell responses to AZD1222 COVID-19 vaccine. Method: immunoSEQ multiplex PCR; TCRdb's copy keeps in-frame clones and lacks some. The profile covers about 110,000 clones, with approximately 90% appearing a single time and 4.5% to 6.5% taken by the ten largest. This material consisted of peripheral blood, taken on day 0 of AZD1222 vaccination. These receptors all stem from an adult in good health. Each CDR3 is given with its conserved first and last residue. Fields, in order: J gene, clone size, V gene, D gene, CDR3 DNA, CDR3 protein. D genes are given only for firm matches. Expanded clones get a size class; other rows say once, few or many, or leave the size out.

TRBJ1-1 NA TRBV7-2 NA TGTGCCAGCAGCTTAGCGCACGGGGACACTGAAGCTTTCTTT CASSLAHGDTEAFF
TRBJ2-7 NA TRBV5-5 NA TGTGCCAGCAGCTTGGACGTGGGGCTATTCCAGTACTTC CASSLDVGLFQYF
TRBJ2-3 NA TRBV5-4 NA TGTGCCAGCAGCTTGGTCCGATCTTCTAGCACAGATACGCAGTATTTT CASSLVRSSSTDTQYF
TRBJ1-2 NA TRBV2 NA TGTGCTAGCAGTGATTACCAGGTCTATGGCTACACCTTC CASSDYQVYGYTF
TRBJ2-3 NA TRBV24-1 NA TGTGCCACCAGTGCACTGGGCACAGATACGCAGTATTTT CATSALGTDTQYF
TRBJ1-1 NA TRBV5-1 TRBD1 TGCGCCAGCAGCAACCAACAGGGGGCAGGGACTGAAGCTTTCTTT CASSNQQGAGTEAFF
TRBJ2-2 NA TRBV10-1 NA TGCGCCACCCAACTGGGGGAAAATCTCGGGGAGCTGTTTTTT CATQLGENLGELFF
TRBJ2-5 once TRBV2 NA TGTGCCAGCAGAGCAGACAGGTCCCAAGAGACCCAGTACTTC CASRADRSQETQYF
TRBJ2-7 NA TRBV5-1 NA TGCGCCAGCAGCTTGGAGGGGGGACCTGGGGCCTACGAGCAGTACTTC CASSLEGGPGAYEQYF
TRBJ1-2 NA TRBV5-6 TRBD1 TGTGCCAGCAGCGCTAGGGACAGGGGTTTTAGAGGCTACACCTTC CASSARDRGFRGYTF
TRBJ2-1 NA TRBV27 TRBD2 TGTGCCAGTCGAGGCGGGGGGGCGGTCAATGAGCAGTTCTTC CASRGGGAVNEQFF
TRBJ1-3 NA TRBV7-2 NA TGTGCCAGCAGCCCCTTCCGGGACCTAGGAAACACCATATATTTT CASSPFRDLGNTIYF
TRBJ1-3 once TRBV10-3 NA TGTGCCATCAGCGAGGTCCCCCCGCGAAACACCATATATTTT CAISEVPPRNTIYF
TRBJ1-2 NA TRBV2 NA TGTGCCAGCAGTGATAATCCGCGCGCCCGAGGAGGCTATGGCTACACCTTC CASSDNPRARGGYGYTF
TRBJ2-3 NA TRBV5-6 TRBD2 TGTGCCAGCAGCCTGATGGGTTCGGGGGGACGCGATACGCAGTATTTT CASSLMGSGGRDTQYF
TRBJ1-1 few TRBV6-5 TRBD1 TGTGCCAGCAGTCCTCGTAACAGGGGGCAAACTGAAGCTTTCTTT CASSPRNRGQTEAFF
TRBJ2-5 NA TRBV25-1 NA TGTGCCAGCAGTGAATGGACTCAAGAGACCCAGTACTTC CASSEWTQETQYF
TRBJ2-7 few TRBV7-3 NA TGTGCCAGCAGCTTAAGGCTACTTAGGGAGCGTATGTTCCTTTTC CASSLRLLRERMFLF
TRBJ2-7 NA TRBV28 TRBD1 TGTGCCAGCAGTCCCGGGGACAGGGGAGCCTACGAGCAGTACTTC CASSPGDRGAYEQYF
TRBJ1-2 NA TRBV19 NA TGTGCCAGTTGGGACCCCACAGTGGACTATGGCTACACCTTC CASWDPTVDYGYTF
TRBJ1-2 once TRBV28 NA TGTGCCAGCAGCTGGACAGTCTATGGCTACACCTTC CASSWTVYGYTF
TRBJ2-3 NA TRBV24-1 NA TGTGCCACCAGTGATTTATCGGGGGCCCGTGATACGCAGTATTTT CATSDLSGARDTQYF
TRBJ1-2 NA TRBV19 NA TGTGCCAGTTCAATTCAGGGAGACTATGGCTACACCTTC CASSIQGDYGYTF
TRBJ1-1 NA TRBV28 NA TGTGCCAGCAACGGGGGCGCGATCACTGAAGCTTTCTTT CASNGGAITEAFF
TRBJ2-7 NA TRBV7-2 TRBD1 TGTGCCAGCAGCGGAGCTGGACAGGGTAACCACGAGCAGTACTTC CASSGAGQGNHEQYF
TRBJ1-1 NA TRBV15 NA TGTGCCACCAGCGGGGCCCCTTCGGGTCGGGAAGCTTTCTTT CATSGAPSGREAFF
TRBJ1-5 NA TRBV2 NA TGTGCCAGCAGTGAATTCAATCAGCCCCAGCATTTT CASSEFNQPQHF
TRBJ2-2 once TRBV3-1/TRBV3-2 TRBD2 TGTGCCAGCAGCCAAGATTATCCCTCGACAGTAGCGGGGCCCGGGGAGCTGTTTTTT CASSQDYPSTVAGPGELFF
TRBJ1-2 NA TRBV19 NA TGTGCCAGTAGTATAGCCCCGGACACCGTAGAGGACGGCTACACCTTC CASSIAPDTVEDGYTF
TRBJ1-2 NA TRBV5-1 TRBD1 TGCGCCAGCAGCGTCGGACAGGGGCGCCCTGGAGATGGCTACACCTTC CASSVGQGRPGDGYTF
TRBJ1-4 NA TRBV19 TRBD1 TGTGCCAGTCGCTCCTTTTCACAGGGGGTGAATGAAAAACTGTTTTTT CASRSFSQGVNEKLFF
TRBJ2-2 NA TRBV19 TRBD1 TGTGCCAGTACAGGGACAGGGGCTACCGGGGAGCTGTTTTTT CASTGTGATGELFF
TRBJ2-2 few TRBV6-5 NA TGTGCCAGCAGAGCCAGGGGAGACACCGGGGAGCTGTTTTTT CASRARGDTGELFF
TRBJ2-3 NA TRBV27 NA TGTGCCAGCGGCGACAGGACAGATACGCAGTATTTT CASGDRTDTQYF
TRBJ1-1 few TRBV3-1/TRBV3-2 TRBD1 TGTGCCAGCAGCCAACCCCCGACAGCCAGGGGGCGGACTGAAGCTTTCTTT CASSQPPTARGRTEAFF
TRBJ2-2 NA TRBV9 NA TGTGCCAGCAGCGTAGTCCCCTCGAACACCGGGGAGCTGTTTTTT CASSVVPSNTGELFF
TRBJ2-5 NA TRBV4-2 NA TGTGCCAGCAGCCAGGACCTCAGGGGTGGAGAGACCCAGTACTTC CASSQDLRGGETQYF
TRBJ1-2 NA TRBV28 NA TGTGCCAGCAGTTTCTTGGACTTTGTAGACGGAAACAACTATGGCTACACCTTC CASSFLDFVDGNNYGYTF
TRBJ2-7 NA TRBV5-1 NA TGCGCCAGCAGCTTGCACAGAGACTACGAGCAGTACTTC CASSLHRDYEQYF
TRBJ2-3 once TRBV29-1 TRBD2 TGCAGCGTCACTAGCGAAGTGGGGTCAGATACGCAGTATTTT CSVTSEVGSDTQYF
TRBJ2-3 NA TRBV5-4 NA TGTGCCAGCAGCTTAGGCGGGGCAAGGGATACGCAGTATTTT CASSLGGARDTQYF
TRBJ2-3 NA TRBV7-2 TRBD2 TGTGCCAGCAGCCGTAAACTAGCGAGCTCTAGCACAGATACGCAGTATTTT CASSRKLASSSTDTQYF
TRBJ1-1 NA TRBV11-2 NA TGTGCCAGCAGCTCGGATTCCTTACAGGACTGGGGGACTGAAGCTTTCTTT CASSSDSLQDWGTEAFF
TRBJ2-3 NA TRBV27 NA TGTGCCAGCAGTTCCGGGACTTTCGATACGCAGTATTTT CASSSGTFDTQYF
TRBJ1-5 NA TRBV6-1 NA TGTGCCAGCAGTGAAAATGGTAGTAATCAGCCCCAGCATTTT CASSENGSNQPQHF
TRBJ2-7 NA TRBV19 NA TGTGCCAGTAGTATTGCGCGGGACATTGGCTACGAGCAGTACTTC CASSIARDIGYEQYF
TRBJ2-1 NA TRBV5-1 TRBD2 TGCGCCAGCAGCTTCGGGGGGGCCAATATGAATGAGCAGTTCTTC CASSFGGANMNEQFF
TRBJ1-1 NA TRBV5-1 TRBD1 TGCGCCAGCAGCACTAGACAGGGATTGAACACTGAAGCTTTCTTT CASSTRQGLNTEAFF
TRBJ2-7 few TRBV18 TRBD2 TGTGCCAGCTCACCCCAGCGGGAGATAACCTACGAGCAGTACTTC CASSPQREITYEQYF
TRBJ2-1 NA TRBV4-3 TRBD2 TGCGCCAGCAGCCAAGATTGGGGAGGGGCCGGTGAGCAGTTCTTC CASSQDWGGAGEQFF
TRBJ2-1 once TRBV19 NA TGTGCCAGTAGTATAGAGTTCGACAATGAGCAGTTCTTC CASSIEFDNEQFF
TRBJ1-1 NA TRBV7-9 NA TGTGCCAGCAGCCTCCACCGGAAGGACACTGAAGCTTTCTTT CASSLHRKDTEAFF
TRBJ2-1 NA TRBV7-3 NA TGTGCCAGCAGCTTAGGAAGGGTCGATGAGCAGTTCTTC CASSLGRVDEQFF
TRBJ2-3 NA TRBV5-4 NA TGTGCCAGCAGCTTGGATCTGGGGGATAGCGCAGATACGCAGTATTTT CASSLDLGDSADTQYF
TRBJ1-1 few TRBV2 NA TGTGCCAGCAGTGATTGGACTTACCCTGAAGCTTTCTTT CASSDWTYPEAFF
TRBJ1-1 NA TRBV27 NA TGTGCCAGCAGCCCGCTGTCCCAGGGGTACACTGAAGCTTTCTTT CASSPLSQGYTEAFF
TRBJ1-3 NA TRBV28 TRBD1 TGTGCCAGCAGTTTACGACAGGGGTCAAGCTCTGGAAACACCATATATTTT CASSLRQGSSSGNTIYF
TRBJ1-4 few TRBV29-1 TRBD1 TGCAGCGTTGAAGATCATGGGACAGGGGTTGAAAAACTGTTTTTT CSVEDHGTGVEKLFF
TRBJ1-2 NA TRBV2 TRBD1 TGTGCCAGAGACCGGGACAGGGCGAACGGCTACACCTTC CARDRDRANGYTF
TRBJ2-1 NA TRBV10-3 NA TGTGCCATCAGTGTAGGGGGAGGCGGGCTCTACAATGAGCAGTTCTTC CAISVGGGGLYNEQFF